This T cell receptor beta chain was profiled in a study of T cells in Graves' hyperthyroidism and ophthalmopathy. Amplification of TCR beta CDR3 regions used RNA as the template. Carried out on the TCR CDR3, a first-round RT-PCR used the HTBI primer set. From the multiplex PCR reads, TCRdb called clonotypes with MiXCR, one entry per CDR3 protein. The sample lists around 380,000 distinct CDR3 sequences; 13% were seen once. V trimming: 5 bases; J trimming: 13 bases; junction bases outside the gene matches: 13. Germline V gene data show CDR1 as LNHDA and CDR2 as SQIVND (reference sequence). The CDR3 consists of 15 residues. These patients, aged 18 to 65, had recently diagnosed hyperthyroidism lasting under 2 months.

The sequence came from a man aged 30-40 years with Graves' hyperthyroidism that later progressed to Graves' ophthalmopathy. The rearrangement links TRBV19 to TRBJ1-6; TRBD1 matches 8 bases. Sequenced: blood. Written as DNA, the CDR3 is TGTGCCAGTAGTGGAGCCGGGACAGGCGTATTGCCCCTCCACTTT. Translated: CASSGAGTGVLPLHF.